The 9 T cell receptor beta chains below all came from one sample that was sequenced in a study of cytomegalovirus exposure and HLA in healthy donors. Method: immunoSEQ multiplex PCR; TCRdb's copy keeps in-frame clones and lacks some. The sample contains about 120,000 clones, roughly 90% of which appear only once. The specimen sequenced was PBMCs. The receptors were gathered from a woman younger than 30 in good health and CMV-seropositive.

The rearrangement joins TRBV7-2 to TRBJ1-5; D unresolved. The V and J ends lost 4 bases and 3 bases respectively, with 7 bases between them. The germline gives CDR1 SGHTA, CDR2 FQGNSA. The CDR3 covers 13 residues. CDR3 amino acids: CASSSNTNQPQHF. DNA for the CDR3: TGTGCCAGCAGCTCCAACACCAATCAGCCCCAGCATTTT.

The CDR3, as DNA: TGTGCCAGCAGCCAAGATTATATGTCTCCGAGCTCCTACAATGAGCAGTTCTTC. The encoded protein is CASSQDYMSPSSYNEQFF. The chain employs TRBV4-2 and TRBJ2-1; D not resolved. V shed 0 bases and J shed 0 bases, with 15 bases lying between them. The CDR3 totals 18 residues. The germline V gene encodes CDR1 LGHNA and CDR2 YNFKEQ.

V and J are TRBV7-9 and TRBJ2-1; D perhaps matches TRBD1 (6 bases). The V gene's germline CDR1 is SEHNR and CDR2 FQNEAQ (reference sequence). This CDR3 comprises 16 residues. V lost 3 bases to trimming and J lost 4 bases, with 16 bases between them. CDR3 sequence: CASSLGVGQPYNEQFF. The CDR3 DNA sequence: TGTGCCAGCAGCTTGGGGGTAGGACAGCCATACAATGAGCAGTTCTTC.

J is TRBJ1-3 and V is TRBV2, with D unclear. The CDR3 spans 15 residues. The germline V gene encodes CDR1 SNHLY and CDR2 FYNNEI. V was pared by 2 bases and J by 0 bases, with 8 bases between. The CDR3 coding sequence is TGTGCCAGCAGTGAAAGCGGGCGCTCTGGAAACACCATATATTTT. Protein product: CASSESGRSGNTIYF. Variable domain in full (rest from reference TRBV2 and TRBJ1-3): EPEVTQTPSHQVTQMGQEVILRCVPISNHLYFYWYRQILGQKVEFLVSFYNNEISEKSEIFDDQFSVERPDGSNFTLKIRSTKLEDSAMYFCASSESGRSGNTIYFGEGSWLTVV.

The J gene is TRBJ1-2, the V gene TRBV6-6; no definite D call. Deletions cut 5 bases from V and 3 bases from J, with 19 bases between. Germline values: CDR1 MNHNY, CDR2 SVGAGI (reference sequence). The CDR3 sequence is 16 residues long. The CDR3 is CASSTPRAGPYYGYTF. CDR3 DNA: TGTGCCAGCAGTACACCGAGGGCAGGCCCTTACTATGGCTACACCTTC.

This sequence joins TRBV6-5 and TRBJ1-2; 9 bases align to TRBD1. The CDR3 is made up of 15 amino acids. Per the germline V gene, CDR1 is MNHEY and CDR2 is SVGAGI. The V gene end was trimmed by 8 bases and the J gene end by 3 bases; junction bases not matched to a gene: 10. CDR3 loop: CASGLKQGAYYGYTF. Here the CDR3 DNA reads TGTGCCAGCGGACTGAAACAGGGGGCTTACTATGGCTACACCTTC.

The J gene is TRBJ2-7, the V gene TRBV30; tentative D call: TRBD1 (5 bases). The CDR3 runs 14 residues. CDR1 and CDR2 from the germline V gene are GTSNPN and SVGIG (reference sequence). The V end was cut by 0 bases, the J end by 5 bases, with 14 bases between. The CDR3 loop is CAWSVTGGHDEQYF. In DNA, the CDR3 is TGTGCCTGGAGTGTAACAGGTGGGCACGACGAGCAGTACTTC.

CDR3: CASSFGGGFTFSSYEQYF. CDR3 coding DNA: TGTGCCAGCAGCTTTGGCGGCGGATTCACCTTTAGCTCCTACGAGCAGTACTTC. The chain couples TRBV5-6 to TRBJ2-7; D remains unclear. V lost 2 bases to trimming and J lost 0 bases, with 21 bases between them. Germline assignment: CDR1 SGHDT and CDR2 YYEEEE. There are 18 residues in the CDR3. Variable domain in full (rest from reference TRBV5-6 and TRBJ2-7): DAGVTQSPTHLIKTRGQQVTLRCSPKSGHDTVSWYQQALGQGPQFIFQYYEEEERQRGNFPDRFSGHQFPNYSSELNVNALLLGDSALYLCASSFGGGFTFSSYEQYFGPGTRLTVT.

The J gene is TRBJ2-4, the V gene TRBV30; a weak D match, TRBD1 (5 bases). This CDR3 has 15 amino acids. Germline loops: CDR1 GTSNPN, CDR2 SVGIG (reference sequence). V lost 3 bases to trimming and J lost 0 bases, with 12 bases between them. In nucleotides, the CDR3 is TGTGCCTGGAGCCGAACAGGTATAGCCAAAAACATTCAGTACTTC. Translation: CAWSRTGIAKNIQYF.